This T cell receptor (beta chain) derives from a study of blood T cell repertoires in COVID-19 (dated by TCRdb to 2019 to 2021). About the investigation overall: Collaborator samples came from the United States, Italy and Spain and covered acute and convalescent phases of COVID-19. The prospective study material was composed of cDNA or gDNA derived from T cells, B-cell-depleted T cells, or PBMCs. Samples were obtained from the ongoing ImmuneRACE study (first 160 participants) and from some 1,200 subjects provided by 6 global collaborators. A de-identified subject ID, COVID-19 status, age in years and sex were almost always included in the sample metadata. HLA class I and class II types, where available, came from metadata supplied by the sample provider rather than from assay-based typing. The repertoires were released in a freely available public database meant as a resource for research on the immune response to SARS-CoV-2. Deeply sampled blood TCRbeta repertoires from subjects exposed to, actively infected with, or recovered from COVID-19 were included in the dataset.

The CDR3 covers 13 residues, taking in both the cysteine and the phenylalanine. The entry retains the CDR3 DNA only, 39 bases that are in frame from base 1. V and J are trimmed by 5 bases and 4 bases, and the gene matches miss 5 bases of the junction. In the germline V gene, CDR1 corresponds to SGHVS and CDR2 to FQNEAQ. TCRbeta CDR3 regions were amplified from genomic DNA using the immunoSEQ Assay, a bias-controlled multiplex PCR. For the original study's pipeline: Within the assay, amplification of reference gene primers was used to estimate how many nucleated cells each sample contained. To quantify the absolute abundance of each unique TCRbeta CDR3 rearrangement, sequence reads were collapsed and filtered. For each sample, productive Simpson clonality was calculated as the square root of Simpson's diversity index across productive rearrangements. As stored in TCRdb, this immuneACCESS dataset retains in-frame rearrangements with V and J assigned. A fraction of the clones does not appear; measured against another copy, unresolved V genes explain less than half of the discrepancy, and the remainder lacks a known reason. V and J calls and clone size are given by that table; D and trimming were obtained from the DNA. The sample table contains 150,000 to 200,000 clones; only one count was recorded for almost 85% of them. Of the sample, approximately 6.9% falls within the top ten clones.

On this clone itself: The antigen this receptor binds is unknown. No per-base quality is available; no much larger clone lies one base away.

Whole blood was collected in K2EDTA tubes by collaborating institutions according to the institutions' own protocols. For TCRbeta analysis, collaborators shipped samples in one of three forms: frozen whole blood, isolated PBMCs, or DNA extracted from either of those sample types. Points the paper makes about the study in general: How much clinical and demographic metadata was included differed by source and by participant, and the metadata was provided uncurated.

This TCR was sampled from a human donor with acute or convalescent COVID-19. The donor label of this sample is uncertain. The specimen was peripheral blood. The chain joins TRBV7-8 to TRBJ2-7, with TRBD2 identical over 7 junction bases. The CDR3 protein is CASSHREAYEQYF. In nucleotide form, the sequence is TGTGCCAGCAGCCATCGGGAGGCTTACGAGCAGTACTTC.